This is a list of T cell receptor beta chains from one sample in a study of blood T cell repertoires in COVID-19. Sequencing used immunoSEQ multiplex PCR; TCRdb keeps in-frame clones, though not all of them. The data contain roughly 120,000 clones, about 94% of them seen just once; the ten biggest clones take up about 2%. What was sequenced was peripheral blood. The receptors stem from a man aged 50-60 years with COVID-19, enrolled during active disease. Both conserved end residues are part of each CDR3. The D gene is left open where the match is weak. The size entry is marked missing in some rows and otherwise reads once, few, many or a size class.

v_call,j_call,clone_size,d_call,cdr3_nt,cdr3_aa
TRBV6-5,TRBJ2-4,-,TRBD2,TGTGCCAGCAGACCGGCCGGGACTAGCAAAAACATTCAGTACTTC,CASRPAGTSKNIQYF
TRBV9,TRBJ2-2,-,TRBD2,TGTGCCAGCAGCGTATCCGGACTAGCGGGAGGTGGGACCGGGGAGCTGTTTTTT,CASSVSGLAGGGTGELFF
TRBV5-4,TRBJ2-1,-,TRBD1,TGTGCCAGCAGCAGAACAGGGGATCCCTACAATGAGCAGTTCTTC,CASSRTGDPYNEQFF
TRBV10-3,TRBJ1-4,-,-,TGTGCCATCAAAGAGCCGAATGAAAAACTGTTTTTT,CAIKEPNEKLFF
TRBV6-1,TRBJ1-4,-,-,TGTGCCAGCAGTGCGACAGTTTTAGGGGACACAACTAATGAAAAACTGTTTTTT,CASSATVLGDTTNEKLFF
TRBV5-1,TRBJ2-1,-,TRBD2,TGCGCCAGCAGCAGGGAGGGAGAGCAGTTCTTC,CASSREGEQFF
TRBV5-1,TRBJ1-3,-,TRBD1,TGCGCCAGCAGGTCGGGACAGGGGGCGCCGGGAGCTGGAAACACCATATATTTT,CASRSGQGAPGAGNTIYF
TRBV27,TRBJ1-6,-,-,TGTGCCAGCAGTTTACCTCCGGGGGGCCGTGGGTCACCCCTCCACTTT,CASSLPPGGRGSPLHF
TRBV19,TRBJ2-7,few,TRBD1,TGTGCCAGTTCGACTCCGGGACAGGGTGTGTACGAGCAGTACTTC,CASSTPGQGVYEQYF
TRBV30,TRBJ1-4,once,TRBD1,TGTGCCTGGAGTACCCGGGACAGGGTGGGGAAAAAACTGTTTTTT,CAWSTRDRVGKKLFF
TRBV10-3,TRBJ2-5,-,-,TGTGCCATCAGTGTAAACATCCAAGAGACCCAGTACTTC,CAISVNIQETQYF
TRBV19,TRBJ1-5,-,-,TGTGCCAGTAGTATAAGGAGGGGCATTGGTACGAGCAATCAGCCCCAGCATTTT,CASSIRRGIGTSNQPQHF
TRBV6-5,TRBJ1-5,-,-,TGTGCCAGCAGCAGGGGCGGCAATCAGCCCCAGCATTTT,CASSRGGNQPQHF
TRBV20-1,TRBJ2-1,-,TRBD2,TGCAGTGCGAGTAGGACTAGCGGCTCCTACAATGAGCAGTTCTTC,CSASRTSGSYNEQFF
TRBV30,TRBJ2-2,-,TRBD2,TGTGCCTGGGTAGCGGGAGGGGCCGGGGAGCTGTTTTTT,CAWVAGGAGELFF
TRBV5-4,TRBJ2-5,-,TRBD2,TGTGCCAGCAGCTTGACCGGGAGGCATCAAGAGACCCAGTACTTC,CASSLTGRHQETQYF
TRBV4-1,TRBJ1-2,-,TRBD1,TGCGCCAGCAGCCAAGAACAGGGACAGGTCGGAAACTATGGCTACACCTTC,CASSQEQGQVGNYGYTF
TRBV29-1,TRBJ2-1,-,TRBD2,TGCAGCGTTGTGAAGGGGACTAGCTTAACCGACAATGAGCAGTTCTTC,CSVVKGTSLTDNEQFF
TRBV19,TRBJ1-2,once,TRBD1,TGTGCCAGTAGATCAGGACAGGGCTCGAACTATGGCTACACCTTC,CASRSGQGSNYGYTF
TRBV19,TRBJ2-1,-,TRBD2,TGTGCCAGTAGTATACTAGCGGGATTCTACAATGAGCAGTTCTTC,CASSILAGFYNEQFF
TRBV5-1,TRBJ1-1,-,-,TGCGCCAGCAGCCGAGGGGGATCCACGGACACTGAAGCTTTCTTT,CASSRGGSTDTEAFF
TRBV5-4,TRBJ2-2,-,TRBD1,TGTGCCAGCAGCGGGGGACAGGGACCCGGGGAGCTGTTTTTT,CASSGGQGPGELFF
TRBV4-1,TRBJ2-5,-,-,TGCGCCAGCAGCCAACTATCGGTTCAAGAGACCCAGTACTTC,CASSQLSVQETQYF
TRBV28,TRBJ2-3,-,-,TGTGCCAGCAGTTTAGGGGGCGCAGATACGCAGTATTTT,CASSLGGADTQYF
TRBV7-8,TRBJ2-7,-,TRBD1,TGTGCCAGCAACGGCGGGACAGGGAGCTCCTACGAGCAGTACTTC,CASNGGTGSSYEQYF
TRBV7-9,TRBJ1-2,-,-,TGTGCCAGCAGCCCTGGACCCGGGGCTAACTATGGCTACACCTTC,CASSPGPGANYGYTF
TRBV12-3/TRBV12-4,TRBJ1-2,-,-,TGTGCCAGCAGTGATTATACTTATGGCTACACCTTC,CASSDYTYGYTF
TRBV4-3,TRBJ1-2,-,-,TGCGCCAGCAGCCAAGTTGGGGCAGGCGGCGGGAACGGCTACACCTTC,CASSQVGAGGGNGYTF
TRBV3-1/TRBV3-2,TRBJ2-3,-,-,TGTGCCAGCAGCCAAGTACACCTTGACTTCACAGATACGCAGTATTTT,CASSQVHLDFTDTQYF
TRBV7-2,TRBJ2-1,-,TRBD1,TGTGCCAGCAGCCGCGACAGGGTTCAGGGTGAGCAGTTCTTC,CASSRDRVQGEQFF
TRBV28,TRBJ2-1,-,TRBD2,TGTGCCAGCAGTTTGGGCGGGAGGTCGAGAGAGCAGTTCTTC,CASSLGGRSREQFF
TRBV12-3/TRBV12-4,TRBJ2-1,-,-,TGTGCCAGCTGGGGAGGCAATGAGCAGTTCTTC,CASWGGNEQFF
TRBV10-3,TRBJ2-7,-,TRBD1,TGTGCCATCAGTGAGGGGACAGACTACGAGCAGTACTTC,CAISEGTDYEQYF
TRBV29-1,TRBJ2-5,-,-,TGCAGCTCGATATTCGGGGAGACCCAGTACTTC,CSSIFGETQYF
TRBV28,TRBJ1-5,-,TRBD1,TGTGCCAGCAGTCACCGGACAGGGAGTGCTCAGCCCCAGCATTTT,CASSHRTGSAQPQHF
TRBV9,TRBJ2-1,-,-,TGTGCCAGCAGTCCTGAGGGGGGTAGCGGGTGGGTTGAGCAGTTCTTC,CASSPEGGSGWVEQFF
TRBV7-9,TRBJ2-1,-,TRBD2,TGTGCCAGCAGCTTGCGGGAGGGCCCGTCCAATGAGCAGTTCTTC,CASSLREGPSNEQFF
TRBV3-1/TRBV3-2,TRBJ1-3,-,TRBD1,TGTGCCAGCAGCCCTCACACAGGGGCGTGGGGAAACACCATATATTTT,CASSPHTGAWGNTIYF
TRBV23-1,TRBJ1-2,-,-,TGCGCCAGCAGTCAAGTGGAGGGGCGGTGTTATGGCTACACCTTC,CASSQVEGRCYGYTF
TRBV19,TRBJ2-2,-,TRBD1,TGTGCCAGTAGTTCATGGACAGGGCAGTACGGGGAGCTGTTTTTT,CASSSWTGQYGELFF
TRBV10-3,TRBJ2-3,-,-,TGTGCCATCAGTGATACAGGGCACCCTAGCACAGATACGCAGTATTTT,CAISDTGHPSTDTQYF
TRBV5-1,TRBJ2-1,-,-,TGCGCCAGCAGCTTTTTGGGGGGTGCTAGCTCCTACAATGAGCAGTTCTTC,CASSFLGGASSYNEQFF
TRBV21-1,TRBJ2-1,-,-,TGTGCCAGCAGCAAAGGGGTCGGGGTATCCAATGAGCAGTTCTTC,CASSKGVGVSNEQFF
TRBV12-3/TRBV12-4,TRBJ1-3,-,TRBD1,TGTGCCAGCAGTCGGGACAGGGTGGACACCATATATTTT,CASSRDRVDTIYF
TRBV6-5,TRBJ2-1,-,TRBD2,TGTGCCAGCAGTCCCCGAGACTTTACTAGCGGGGAGCAGTTCTTC,CASSPRDFTSGEQFF
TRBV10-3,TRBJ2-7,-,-,TGTGCCATCAGTGAGGGAGGTTACGAGCAGTACTTC,CAISEGGYEQYF
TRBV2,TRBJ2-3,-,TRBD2,TGTGCCAGCAGACGACTAGCGGGAGGGACAGAGACGCAGTATTTT,CASRRLAGGTETQYF
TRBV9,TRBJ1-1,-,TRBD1,TGTGCCAGCAGCCCCAGGGGGCTTGGTACTGAAGCTTTCTTT,CASSPRGLGTEAFF
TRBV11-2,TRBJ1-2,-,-,TGTGCCAGCAGCTTAGATCGTGACTATGGCTACACCTTC,CASSLDRDYGYTF
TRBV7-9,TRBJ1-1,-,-,TGTGCCAGCAGCCGGGGGGACACTGAAGCTTTCTTT,CASSRGDTEAFF
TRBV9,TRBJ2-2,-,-,TGTGCCAGCAGCCCCACTGGCGGATCCGCTGGGGGGGAGCTGTTTTTT,CASSPTGGSAGGELFF
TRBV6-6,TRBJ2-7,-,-,TGTGCCAGCAGTTATTTATTATCCTACGAGCAGTACTTC,CASSYLLSYEQYF
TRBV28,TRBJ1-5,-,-,TGTGCCAGCAGTGGTAGGGACTCCGGTCTTAATCAGCCCCAGCATTTT,CASSGRDSGLNQPQHF
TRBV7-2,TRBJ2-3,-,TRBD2,TGTGCCAGCAGCCCGCCCTCTGCGGGAGCCCCTACAGATACGCAGTATTTT,CASSPPSAGAPTDTQYF